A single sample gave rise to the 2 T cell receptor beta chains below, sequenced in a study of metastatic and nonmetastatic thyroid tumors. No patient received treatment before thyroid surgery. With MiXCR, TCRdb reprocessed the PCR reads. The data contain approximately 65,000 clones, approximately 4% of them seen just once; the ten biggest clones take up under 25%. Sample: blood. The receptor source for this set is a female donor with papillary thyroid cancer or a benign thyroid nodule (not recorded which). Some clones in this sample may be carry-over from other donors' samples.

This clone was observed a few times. Here the CDR3 DNA reads TGTGCCTGGAGTGTAAGCAGGGGCACAGGCTACACCTTC. Its protein product is CAWSVSRGTGYTF. The rearrangement links TRBV30 to TRBJ1-2, with D possibly matching TRBD1 (6 bases). V was trimmed by 0 bases and J by 8 bases, leaving 13 bases between them. CDR3 length: 13 amino acids. Looked up from germline, CDR1 is GTSNPN and CDR2 is SVGIG (reference sequence). Drawing the rest from reference TRBV30 and TRBJ1-2, the complete variable domain is SQTIHQWPATLVQPVGSPLSLECTVEGTSNPNLYWYRQAAGRGLQLLFYSVGIGQISSEVPQNLSASRPQDRQFILSSKKLLLSDSGFYLCAWSVSRGTGYTFGSGTRLTVV.

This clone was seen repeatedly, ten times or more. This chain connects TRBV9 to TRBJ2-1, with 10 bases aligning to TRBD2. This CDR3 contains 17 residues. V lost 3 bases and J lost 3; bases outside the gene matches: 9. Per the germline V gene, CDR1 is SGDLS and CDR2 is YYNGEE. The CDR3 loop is CASSAPLAGVSYNEQFF. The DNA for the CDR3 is TGTGCCAGCAGCGCCCCTCTAGCGGGAGTGAGCTACAATGAGCAGTTCTTC.